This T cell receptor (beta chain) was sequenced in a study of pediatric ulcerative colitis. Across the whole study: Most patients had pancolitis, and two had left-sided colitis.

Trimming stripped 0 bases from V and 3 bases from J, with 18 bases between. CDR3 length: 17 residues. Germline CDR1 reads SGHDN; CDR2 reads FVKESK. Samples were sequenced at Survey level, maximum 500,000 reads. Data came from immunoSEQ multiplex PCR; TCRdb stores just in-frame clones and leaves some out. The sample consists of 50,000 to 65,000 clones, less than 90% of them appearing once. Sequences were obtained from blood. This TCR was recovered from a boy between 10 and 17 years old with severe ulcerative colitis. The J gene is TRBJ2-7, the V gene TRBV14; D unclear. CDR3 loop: CASSQDRYSWEFYEQYF. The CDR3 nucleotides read TGTGCCAGCAGCCAAGATCGTTACAGCTGGGAATTCTACGAGCAGTACTTC.